One sample yielded the 5 T cell receptor beta chains listed below, sequenced in a study of technical replicates of blood from a few donors. Libraries were prepared by immunoSEQ multiplex PCR; TCRdb keeps only in-frame clonotypes and omits some of them. The sample holds approximately 79,000 clones, more than 85% seen once. The sequenced sample consisted of T cells isolated from PBMCs. These receptors were collected from a human donor in good health.

The genes are TRBV28 and TRBJ2-7, with 9 bases fitting TRBD1. The CDR3 has 14 residues. V shed 7 bases, J shed 6 bases, and the junction held 10 bases outside the gene matches. CDR1 and CDR2 (germline): MDHEN, SYDVKM. The CDR3 DNA follows: TGTGCCAGCACCTCGGGACAGGGAGGGCTCGAGCAGTACTTC. Encoded protein: CASTSGQGGLEQYF.

The chain carries TRBV7-2 and TRBJ2-7, with 7 bases fitting TRBD1. Germline CDR1 is SGHTA and CDR2 is FQGNSA. CDR3 length: 16 amino acids. The V and J ends lost 1 base and 6 bases, in that order; junction bases with no gene match: 12. Here the CDR3 reads CASSLVSDRAMGEQYF. The CDR3 nucleotides are TGTGCCAGCAGCTTAGTATCAGACAGGGCCATGGGCGAGCAGTACTTC.

The gene calls are TRBV7-9 and TRBJ2-7, with TRBD1 identical over 9 bases. The CDR3 is made up of 15 amino acids. J was trimmed by 6 bases and V by 5 bases; bases with no gene match: 11. Germline assignment: CDR1 SEHNR and CDR2 FQNEAQ (reference sequence). DNA for the CDR3: TGTGCCAGCAGCACAACGACAGGGGGTCGGAGCGAGCAGTACTTC. Its translation is CASSTTTGGRSEQYF.

A remark on this clone: The junction and the germline gene differ at one end; a read error may be behind it. The chain joins TRBV11-2 to TRBJ2-3; 9 bases match TRBD2. The CDR3 covers 18 residues. Per the germline V gene, CDR1 is SGHAT and CDR2 is FQNNGV. CDR3 region: CASSLVSRVASGVPAKDF. Here the CDR3 DNA reads TGTGCCAGCAGCTTAGTGAGTAGGGTGGCTAGCGGGGTTCCGGCGAAGGATTTT.

This clone was picked up one time. The chain uses TRBV25-1 and TRBJ2-1; D perhaps matches TRBD2 (6 bases). This CDR3 has 16 amino acids. CDR1 is MGHDK and CDR2 is SYGVNS in the germline V gene. With 2 bases removed from V and 6 bases from J, the gap between germline ends came to 17 bases. The CDR3 reads CASSEIQGGFSNEQFF. The CDR3 DNA sequence: TGTGCCAGCAGTGAAATCCAGGGAGGTTTTTCCAATGAGCAGTTCTTC.